Shown below are 31 T cell receptor beta chains from a single sample sequenced in a study of cytomegalovirus exposure and HLA in healthy donors. PCR employed 60 Vbeta and 13 Jbeta primers. This table comes from immunoSEQ multiplex PCR, and its TCRdb copy is limited to in-frame clones, with some not included. The sample shows 100,000 to 150,000 clones, 80% of them seen only once. Sequenced: PBMCs. The receptors shown here come from a female donor in good health and CMV-seronegative.

The V gene is TRBV10-3, the J gene TRBJ2-7, with 8 bases aligning to TRBD1. Trimming removed 4 bases from V and 5 bases from J; junction bases left unmatched: 4. This CDR3 comprises 13 residues. Germline CDR1 reads ENHRY; CDR2 reads SYGVKD. The CDR3 spells CAISGQGSHEQYF. CDR3 coding DNA: TGTGCCATCAGTGGACAGGGGTCCCACGAGCAGTACTTC.

The CDR3 protein is CASSPPGLAPSYF. The CDR3 nucleotides are TGTGCCAGCAGCCCGCCGGGACTAGCACCCTCGTACTTC. The chain combines TRBV27 with TRBJ2-5; TRBD2 agrees at 9 bases. Germline V gene lookup returns CDR1 MNHEY and CDR2 SMNVEV (reference sequence). The CDR3 covers 13 residues. V gave up 6 bases and J gave up 13 bases; unmatched junction bases: 12.

This clone has only a few counts. CDR3 nucleotide sequence: TGTGCCAGCACACAGGGGATTCCCGGGGAGCTGTTTTTT. As protein: CASTQGIPGELFF. This chain uses TRBV28 with TRBJ2-2; the match to TRBD1 covers 7 bases. This CDR3 is built from 13 residues. V dropped 7 bases and J dropped 6; count of bases not matched to a gene: 5. The germline V gene has CDR1 MDHEN and CDR2 SYDVKM.

This sequence joins TRBV19 and TRBJ1-6; no clear D. The V end lost 6 bases, the J end lost 0 bases, and 6 bases lay between the germline ends. The germline V gene has CDR1 LNHDA and CDR2 SQIVND (reference sequence). The CDR3 loop spans 14 amino acids. The chain's CDR3 is CASRYSSYNSPLHF. The DNA for the CDR3 is TGTGCCAGTAGATATAGCTCCTATAATTCACCCCTCCACTTT.

The gene calls are TRBV29-1 and TRBJ1-4; no clear D gene. This CDR3 spans 14 amino acids. Trimming took 4 bases from V and 0 from J, leaving 9 bases between them. CDR1 SQVTM and CDR2 ANQGSEA come from the germline V gene. The CDR3 sequence is CSVAHGATNEKLFF. The CDR3 DNA is TGCAGCGTTGCCCACGGGGCAACTAATGAAAAACTGTTTTTT. The full variable domain, in which reference TRBV29-1 and TRBJ1-4 provide the parts outside the CDR3, is SAVISQKPSRDICQRGTSLTIQCQVDSQVTMMFWYRQQPGQSLTLIATANQGSEATYESGFVIDKFPISRPNLTFSTLTVSNMSPEDSSIYLCSVAHGATNEKLFFGSGTQLSVL.

This chain joins TRBV11-2 and TRBJ1-1; 9 nucleotides agree with TRBD1. The CDR3 length is 14 residues. The junction had 6 bases not matched to a gene; V was cut back by 5 bases and J by 5 bases. The germline V gene has CDR1 SGHAT and CDR2 FQNNGV. The CDR3 region has the DNA TGTGCCAGCAGCCACAGGGGGCAAGGTACTGAAGCTTTCTTT. Amino acids: CASSHRGQGTEAFF. The whole variable domain, filled in from reference TRBV11-2 and TRBJ1-1, reads EAGVAQSPRYKIIEKRQSVAFWCNPISGHATLYWYQQILGQGPKLLIQFQNNGVVDDSQLPKDRFSAERLKGVDSTLKIQPAKLEDSAVYLCASSHRGQGTEAFFGQGTRLTVV.

This clone occurred a few times. The J gene is TRBJ1-2, the V gene TRBV5-1; D unresolved. V lost 0 bases and J lost 5, with 8 bases in between. Germline V gene sequence: CDR1 SGHRS, CDR2 YFSETQ. The CDR3 has 13 residues. This CDR3 reads CASSLGTGYGYTF. In DNA form, the CDR3 reads TGCGCCAGCAGCTTGGGTACGGGTTATGGCTACACCTTC.

The genes are TRBV6-5 and TRBJ1-1, with no clear D. The CDR3 totals 13 residues. Germline V gene data show CDR1 as MNHEY and CDR2 as SVGAGI. Trimming removed 7 bases from V and 3 bases from J, with 12 bases in between. CDR3 region: CASTPSRDTEAFF. The CDR3 DNA follows: TGTGCCAGCACCCCCAGCCGGGACACTGAAGCTTTCTTT.

J is TRBJ2-1 and V is TRBV7-3; TRBD2 aligns across 7 bases. With 3 bases clipped from V and 7 bases from J, the junction kept 6 bases outside the gene matches. This CDR3 has 14 amino acids. Germline V gives CDR1 SGHTA, CDR2 FQGTGA. The CDR3 here is CASSFGLAENEQFF. CDR3 DNA sequence: TGTGCCAGCAGCTTTGGTCTAGCGGAAAATGAGCAGTTCTTC.

This clone was detected only a few times. The V gene is TRBV2, the J gene TRBJ2-7; D possibly corresponds to TRBD1 (5 bases). The V gene's germline CDR1 is SNHLY and CDR2 FYNNEI. This CDR3 region has 12 residues. V lost 4 bases and J lost 3, with 7 bases in between. This CDR3 is CASSGDSYEQYF. CDR3 DNA sequence: TGTGCCAGCAGTGGTGACAGCTACGAGCAGTACTTC.

The rearrangement links TRBV15 to TRBJ2-3; 9 nucleotides line up with TRBD1. The CDR3 sequence is 15 residues long. The germline V gene has CDR1 LNHNV and CDR2 YYDKDF (reference sequence). The junction had 7 bases not matched to a gene; V was cut back by 3 bases and J by 6 bases. The CDR3 DNA reads TGTGCCACCAGCAGTGGGGACAGGGTTTTCGATACGCAGTATTTT. This translates into CATSSGDRVFDTQYF.

This chain links TRBV9 with TRBJ1-1; TRBD1 aligns across 7 bases. The CDR3 length is 16 residues. The germline CDR1 and CDR2 sequences are SGDLS and YYNGEE. The V gene end was trimmed by 1 base and the J gene end by 0 bases; junction bases not matched to a gene: 6. The CDR3 spells CASSVTSTGLNTEAFF. Here the CDR3 DNA reads TGTGCCAGCAGCGTAACCTCGACAGGGTTGAACACTGAAGCTTTCTTT.

The chain is built from TRBV23-1 and TRBJ2-5, with 7 bases aligning to TRBD1. Being an ORF, TRBV23-1 has a function that is uncertain. The trim removed 2 bases at V and 3 bases at J, leaving 6 bases unmatched. CDR3 length equals 15 residues. CDR3 sequence reads: CASSQRDSEEETQYF. For the CDR3, the DNA is TGCGCCAGCAGTCAACGGGACAGTGAAGAAGAGACCCAGTACTTC.

This clone was observed once. This chain links TRBV12-5 with TRBJ1-3; D remains ambiguous. CDR1 and CDR2 (germline): LGHNT, FRNRAP. The CDR3 loop spans 14 amino acids. Trimming took off 7 bases at V and 0 bases at J, with 10 bases between the two ends. The CDR3 DNA reads as TGTGCTAGTGCCTCCGGGGACTCTGGAAACACCATATATTTT. The encoded protein is CASASGDSGNTIYF.

Here the CDR3 DNA reads TGCAGTGCTATTTACCAGCGCGGCTACACCTTC. Residues: CSAIYQRGYTF. This chain uses TRBV20-1 with TRBJ1-2, with D unclear. The CDR3 loop spans 11 amino acids. CDR1 and CDR2 from the germline V gene are DFQATT and SNEGSKA (reference sequence). V lost 4 bases and J lost 8, with 11 bases in between.

V usage is TRBV11-2 and J usage is TRBJ2-7, with D possibly TRBD2 on 6 matching bases. Trimming removed 3 bases from V and 0 bases from J, with 9 bases in between. This CDR3 has 14 residues. Germline assignment: CDR1 SGHAT and CDR2 FQNNGV. As DNA, the CDR3 is TGTGCCAGCAGCTTTCCCGGGGGCTCCTACGAGCAGTACTTC. This sequence encodes CASSFPGGSYEQYF.

This sequence joins TRBV2 and TRBJ1-4, with 8 bases identical to TRBD1. CDR3 size: 14 residues. Germline CDR1 is SNHLY and CDR2 is FYNNEI. The ends lost 3 bases at V and 3 bases at J; junction bases unmatched: 0. The CDR3 sequence is CASSEDRANEKLFF. CDR3 sequence (DNA): TGTGCCAGCAGTGAGGACAGGGCTAATGAAAAACTGTTTTTT. Complete variable domain (other parts from reference TRBV2 and TRBJ1-4): EPEVTQTPSHQVTQMGQEVILRCVPISNHLYFYWYRQILGQKVEFLVSFYNNEISEKSEIFDDQFSVERPDGSNFTLKIRSTKLEDSAMYFCASSEDRANEKLFFGSGTQLSVL.

V and J are TRBV19 and TRBJ2-7; 7 bases line up with TRBD1. The length of the CDR3 is 14 residues. Germline V gives CDR1 LNHDA, CDR2 SQIVND (reference sequence). V was pared by 5 bases and J by 3 bases, with 7 bases of the junction left unmatched. The CDR3: CASSWTGDLYEQYF. The CDR3 DNA sequence: TGTGCCAGTAGTTGGACAGGCGACCTCTACGAGCAGTACTTC.

This rearrangement joins TRBV15 to TRBJ2-5, with D possibly matching TRBD1 (5 bases). Germline lookup yields CDR1 LNHNV and CDR2 YYDKDF (reference sequence). The V end lost 0 bases, the J end lost 2 bases, and 10 bases lay between the germline ends. This CDR3 has 15 residues. The CDR3 loop reads CATSRDRTRQETQYF. CDR3 bases: TGTGCCACCAGCAGAGATCGGACAAGACAAGAGACCCAGTACTTC.

This clone has only a few counts. The chain links TRBV18 to TRBJ2-1; TRBD2 agrees at 12 bases. Per germline, CDR1 KGHSH and CDR2 LQKENI. V dropped 5 bases and J dropped 7; count of bases not matched to a gene: 6. This CDR3 comprises 15 residues. The CDR3 bases are TGTGCCAGCTCATTACGGACTAGCGGGGTAAATGAGCAGTTCTTC. It codes for CASSLRTSGVNEQFF.

This sequence joins TRBV10-3 and TRBJ1-2; 7 positions match TRBD1. This CDR3 spans 14 amino acids. Germline values: CDR1 ENHRY, CDR2 SYGVKD. The V segment lost 5 bases and the J segment 2 bases; nucleotides outside the gene matches: 5. DNA of the CDR3: TGTGCCATCAGTTACTCGACAGGGAACTATGGCTACACCTTC. Protein: CAISYSTGNYGYTF.

The chain couples TRBV19 to TRBJ2-4; 7 nucleotides align to TRBD1. Germline V gives CDR1 LNHDA, CDR2 SQIVND (reference sequence). The CDR3 covers 13 residues. J was trimmed by 6 bases and V by 1 base; bases with no gene match: 0. CDR3: CASSIGQGNIQYF. The DNA for the CDR3 is TGTGCCAGTAGTATAGGACAGGGAAACATTCAGTACTTC.

J is TRBJ2-5 and V is TRBV11-2; no reliable D call. Trimming stripped 5 bases from V and 3 bases from J, with 4 bases between. The CDR3 length is 11 residues. The germline CDR1 and CDR2 sequences are SGHAT and FQNNGV. The chain's CDR3 is CASSIKETQYF. The CDR3 DNA reads as TGTGCCAGCAGCATTAAAGAGACCCAGTACTTC.

The chain uses TRBV5-1 and TRBJ2-7, with D unresolved. V dropped 0 bases and J dropped 9 bases, with 19 bases sitting between them. Germline loops: CDR1 SGHRS, CDR2 YFSETQ. The CDR3 runs to 15 residues. This CDR3 reads CASSLGRSTSPRQYF. The CDR3 coding sequence is TGCGCCAGCAGCTTGGGTCGGAGCACATCCCCAAGGCAGTACTTC.

The chain uses TRBV5-3 and TRBJ1-4; D may be TRBD1 (5 bases). TRBV5-3 belongs to the ORF category, with a function that is uncertain. V shed 4 bases and J shed 5 bases, with 12 bases lying between them. CDR3 length: 14 residues. CDR3 bases: TGTGCCAGAAGCACGCGGGGACGAAATGAAAAACTGTTTTTT. This translates into CARSTRGRNEKLFF.

The chain carries TRBV6-1 and TRBJ1-1; the match to TRBD1 covers 8 bases. The length of the CDR3 is 18 residues. V was clipped by 3 bases and J by 0 bases; unmatched bases: 12. Germline CDR1 is MNHNS and CDR2 is SASEGT. CDR3 sequence: CASSESGRGQGLNTEAFF. The DNA for the CDR3 is TGTGCCAGCAGTGAGTCGGGGAGAGGACAGGGTTTGAACACTGAAGCTTTCTTT.

The rearrangement links TRBV18 to TRBJ2-5, with 12 bases that match TRBD2. Germline V gives CDR1 KGHSH, CDR2 LQKENI. V dropped 3 bases and J dropped 1; count of bases not matched to a gene: 3. The CDR3 extends over 16 amino acids. CDR3 sequence reads: CASSPLAGGVQETQYF. The CDR3 coding sequence is TGTGCCAGCTCACCCCTAGCGGGAGGGGTCCAAGAGACCCAGTACTTC. Looking up the rest from reference TRBV18 and TRBJ2-5 gives the full variable domain: NAGVMQNPRHLVRRRGQEARLRCSPMKGHSHVYWYRQLPEEGLKFMVYLQKENIIDESGMPKERFSAEFPKEGPSILRIQQVVRGDSAAYFCASSPLAGGVQETQYFGPGTRLLVL.

The chain joins TRBV28 to TRBJ1-6; D is perhaps TRBD1 (6 bases). CDR3 size: 17 residues. Between the trimmed V and J ends, which lost 6 bases and 9 bases, there was a span of 24 bases. CDR1 and CDR2 (germline): MDHEN, SYDVKM. The chain's CDR3 is CASRPAKGVSSSSPLHF. CDR3 bases: TGTGCCAGCAGACCTGCTAAGGGGGTTTCCAGTAGTTCACCCCTCCACTTT.

The J gene is TRBJ1-5, the V gene TRBV28, with D uncertain. This CDR3 comprises 12 residues. V gave up 8 bases and J gave up 4 bases, with 9 bases separating them. CDR1 is MDHEN, CDR2 SYDVKM, per germline. In DNA form, the CDR3 reads TGTGCCAGCTGGGCTCTAAATCAGCCCCAGCATTTT. It translates to CASWALNQPQHF.

The CDR3 coding sequence is TGTGCCAGCAGCCCCGTCTCAGGGGGTTATGAAGCTTTCTTT. It is translated as CASSPVSGGYEAFF. The genes are TRBV7-8 and TRBJ1-1; 7 bases match TRBD1. The CDR3 sequence is 14 residues long. The germline V gene encodes CDR1 SGHVS and CDR2 FQNEAQ. Germline trimming cut 5 bases from V and 7 bases from J; bases unmatched to any gene: 10.

The V and J genes are TRBV28 and TRBJ2-7; TRBD2 matches at 11 bases. CDR3 length equals 13 residues. Looked up from germline, CDR1 is MDHEN and CDR2 is SYDVKM. The V segment lost 8 bases and the J segment 4 bases; nucleotides outside the gene matches: 4. CDR3 bases: TGTGCCAGCGGACTAGCGGGTGGATACGAGCAGTACTTC. Translated, it gives CASGLAGGYEQYF.